A selection of T cell receptor beta chains follows, all from one sample in a study of OX40 agonist ivuxolimab in advanced cancers. The repertoire was sequenced with immunoSEQ multiplex PCR; TCRdb's copy has only in-frame clones and lacks some. The table includes about 64,000 clones, around 88% detected once. The specimen comprised CD4+ or CD8+ T cells sorted from blood, sampled in a trial of the OX40 agonist ivuxolimab. The receptor set was obtained from an adult with an advanced solid tumor such as melanoma, head and neck, liver or kidney cancer. CDR3s include the opening cysteine and the closing phenylalanine or tryptophan. The D gene is left open where the match is weak. Rows may omit the clone size; those that give it use once, few, many or a size class.

j_gene	v_gene	d_gene	abundance	CDR3aa	CDR3nt
TRBJ1-2	TRBV19	-	-	CASSILVGRNYGYTF	TGTGCCAGTAGTATTTTAGTTGGCCGTAACTATGGCTACACCTTC
TRBJ1-2	TRBV28	-	once	CASSTSGRTYGYTF	TGTGCCAGCAGTACCTCAGGGAGAACCTATGGCTACACCTTC
TRBJ2-1	TRBV5-5	-	-	CASSFGLNNEQFF	TGTGCCAGCAGCTTTGGACTTAACAATGAGCAGTTCTTC
TRBJ1-5	TRBV4-1	TRBD1	-	CASSLGQQGFSQPQHF	TGCGCCAGCAGCCTAGGGCAACAGGGGTTTAGTCAGCCCCAGCATTTT
TRBJ1-1	TRBV19	TRBD1	once	CASSPRTGIVEAFF	TGTGCCAGTAGTCCCCGGACAGGGATCGTTGAAGCTTTCTTT
TRBJ2-5	TRBV7-8	-	-	CASAVLSSRETQYF	TGTGCCAGCGCTGTATTGTCCTCGCGGGAGACCCAGTACTTC
TRBJ2-1	TRBV7-8	-	-	CATSGFTYNEQFF	TGTGCCACCTCAGGGTTCACCTACAATGAGCAGTTCTTC
TRBJ2-6	TRBV18	-	-	CASSGWGANVLTF	TGTGCCAGCTCAGGCTGGGGGGCCAACGTCCTGACTTTC
TRBJ1-4	TRBV19	TRBD1	-	CASRYGQGATNEKLFF	TGTGCCAGTAGATACGGACAGGGGGCAACTAATGAAAAACTGTTTTTT
TRBJ2-3	TRBV7-3	-	-	CASSFGSREGDTQYF	TGTGCCAGCAGCTTCGGTTCAAGAGAAGGAGATACGCAGTATTTT
TRBJ2-7	TRBV10-1	-	once	CASSESGRPYEQYF	TGCGCCAGCAGTGAGTCAGGCCGGCCTTACGAGCAGTACTTC
TRBJ1-2	TRBV7-8	TRBD1	few	CASRTGGGGGYTF	TGTGCCAGCAGGACAGGGGGCGGGGGTGGCTACACCTTC
TRBJ2-2	TRBV18	TRBD2	-	CASSPLLAGGGGELFF	TGTGCCAGCTCACCTTTACTAGCGGGAGGAGGCGGGGAGCTGTTTTTT
TRBJ1-4	TRBV19	TRBD1	-	CASSTTGGISEKLFF	TGTGCCAGTAGTACGACAGGGGGAATTAGTGAAAAACTGTTTTTT
TRBJ1-5	TRBV6-1	-	-	CASSSQESNQPQHF	TGTGCCAGCAGTTCACAAGAAAGCAATCAGCCCCAGCATTTT
TRBJ1-3	TRBV9	TRBD1	-	CASSARDRGLQHSGNTIYF	TGTGCCAGCAGCGCCCGGGACAGGGGGCTGCAACACTCTGGAAACACCATATATTTT
TRBJ2-5	TRBV27	TRBD1	-	CASSIARDSLETQYF	TGTGCCAGCAGTATTGCCCGGGACAGCCTAGAGACCCAGTACTTC
TRBJ2-3	TRBV5-1	-	-	CASSSGTSTDTQYF	TGCGCCAGCAGCTCCGGGACAAGCACAGATACGCAGTATTTT
TRBJ2-5	TRBV28	TRBD2	once	CASSNLAGVGETQYF	TGTGCCAGCAGTAACTTAGCGGGAGTAGGGGAGACCCAGTACTTC
TRBJ1-5	TRBV30	-	-	CAWSTGSNQPQHF	TGTGCCTGGAGTACAGGGTCCAATCAGCCCCAGCATTTT
TRBJ2-1	TRBV5-8	-	-	CASSLIKTGIYNEQFF	TGTGCCAGCAGCTTGATAAAGACGGGGATATACAATGAGCAGTTCTTC
TRBJ2-5	TRBV2	-	-	CASNWRDSGETQYF	TGTGCCAGCAACTGGAGGGACTCTGGGGAGACCCAGTACTTC
TRBJ1-2	TRBV6-6	-	-	CASRAYSDGYTF	TGTGCCAGCAGAGCCTATAGCGATGGCTACACCTTC
TRBJ2-7	TRBV30	-	-	CAFRGSLNEQYF	TGTGCCTTCAGGGGTTCGTTGAACGAGCAGTACTTC
TRBJ1-2	TRBV10-3	-	-	CAISGGSNYGYTF	TGTGCCATCAGTGGAGGCAGTAACTATGGCTACACCTTC
TRBJ1-1	TRBV10-3	TRBD1	once	CAISGDRVIREAFF	TGTGCCATCAGTGGGGACAGGGTCATCCGCGAAGCTTTCTTT
TRBJ2-7	TRBV2	-	-	CASSGARGDEQYF	TGTGCCAGCAGTGGCGCCCGCGGGGACGAGCAGTACTTC
TRBJ1-2	TRBV19	TRBD1	once	CASTRRDSYGYTF	TGTGCCAGTACCCGCCGGGACAGCTATGGCTACACCTTC
TRBJ1-1	TRBV10-2	TRBD1	few	CASSFTGDTEAFF	TGCGCCAGCAGTTTCACAGGGGATACTGAAGCTTTCTTT
TRBJ1-2	TRBV25-1	-	-	CASNGGYGYTF	TGTGCCAGCAATGGTGGCTATGGCTACACCTTC
TRBJ2-1	TRBV19	TRBD1	-	CASNDRGRGEQFF	TGTGCCAGTAATGACAGGGGGCGCGGTGAGCAGTTCTTC